A selection of T cell receptor beta chains follows, all from one sample in a study of shared clonotypes between healthy human individuals. Measured with immunoSEQ multiplex PCR; TCRdb has only the in-frame clones, and not every one. The sample shows 2 million to 2.5 million clones, around 93% of them seen only once. Sequencing was carried out using naive CD4+ T cells from PBMCs. All receptors derive from a man aged 18 to 29 in good health. Some clones in this sample may be carry-over from other donors' samples. Both conserved end residues are part of each CDR3. Each record gives: V gene, D gene, CDR3 length, clone size, J gene, CDR3 protein, CDR3 DNA. D genes are given only for firm matches. Not all rows give a size; the values are once, few, many and, for expanded clones, a class.

V: TRBV27
D: TRBD1
length: 12
size: -
J: TRBJ1-1
CDR3: CASPGGFGEAFF
DNA: TGTGCCAGCCCAGGGGGGTTCGGAGAAGCTTTCTTT

V: TRBV7-3
D: -
length: 15
size: -
J: TRBJ2-3
CDR3: CASSPSYRGTDTQYF
DNA: TGTGCCAGCAGCCCCTCGTACCGCGGCACAGATACGCAGTATTTT

V: TRBV28
D: -
length: 16
size: -
J: TRBJ2-4
CDR3: CASSLWISSAKNIQYF
DNA: TGTGCCAGCAGTTTATGGATTAGTTCTGCCAAAAACATTCAGTACTTC

V: TRBV15
D: -
length: 13
size: few
J: TRBJ1-5
CDR3: CATSKGRYQPQHF
DNA: TGTGCCACCAGCAAAGGACGGTATCAGCCCCAGCATTTT

V: TRBV7-9
D: -
length: 16
size: -
J: TRBJ2-4
CDR3: CASSPPWGADKNIQYF
DNA: TGTGCCAGCAGCCCACCTTGGGGGGCGGATAAAAACATTCAGTACTTC

V: TRBV28
D: -
length: 18
size: -
J: TRBJ1-5
CDR3: CASREDWGPTYVNQPQHF
DNA: TGTGCCAGCAGAGAAGACTGGGGCCCCACCTATGTTAATCAGCCCCAGCATTTT

V: TRBV10-1
D: TRBD1
length: 16
size: -
J: TRBJ1-5
CDR3: CASSGDRGGRNQPQHF
DNA: TGCGCCAGCAGTGGGGACAGGGGAGGCCGCAATCAGCCCCAGCATTTT

V: TRBV11-2
D: -
length: 16
size: -
J: TRBJ2-7
CDR3: CASSQIRGAVEREQYF
DNA: TGTGCCAGCAGCCAGATCAGGGGCGCCGTGGAGCGCGAGCAGTACTTC

V: TRBV6-1
D: -
length: 16
size: -
J: TRBJ1-2
CDR3: CASSEGSVGRKYGYTF
DNA: TGTGCCAGCAGTGAAGGTTCAGTAGGCAGGAAATATGGCTACACCTTC

V: TRBV7-9
D: TRBD1
length: 15
size: once
J: TRBJ1-4
CDR3: CASSLGQGLGEKLFF
DNA: TGTGCCAGCAGCCTCGGACAGGGTTTGGGTGAAAAACTGTTTTTT

V: TRBV18
D: -
length: 15
size: few
J: TRBJ1-5
CDR3: CASSARDGTNQPQHF
DNA: TGTGCCAGCTCAGCAAGGGACGGAACTAATCAGCCCCAGCATTTT

V: TRBV5-1
D: -
length: 14
size: -
J: TRBJ1-1
CDR3: CASSQAGLSTEAFF
DNA: TGCGCCAGCAGCCAAGCCGGGTTGAGCACTGAAGCTTTCTTT

V: TRBV6-1
D: TRBD1
length: 14
size: -
J: TRBJ2-5
CDR3: CASRSTGDQETQYF
DNA: TGTGCCAGCAGGTCGACAGGGGATCAAGAGACCCAGTACTTC

V: TRBV11-2
D: TRBD1
length: 15
size: -
J: TRBJ1-2
CDR3: CASSLGPGGDYGYTF
DNA: TGTGCCAGCAGCTTAGGACCAGGGGGCGACTATGGCTACACCTTC

V: TRBV6-5
D: TRBD2
length: 15
size: once
J: TRBJ2-7
CDR3: CASSYRGGRVYEQYF
DNA: TGTGCCAGCAGTTACCGTGGCGGGAGGGTTTACGAGCAGTACTTC

V: TRBV2
D: -
length: 14
size: -
J: TRBJ1-4
CDR3: CASRNPGSNEKLFF
DNA: TGTGCCAGCAGGAACCCGGGGTCCAATGAAAAACTGTTTTTT

V: TRBV19
D: -
length: 18
size: -
J: TRBJ2-6
CDR3: CASSIRRGLGSGANVLTF
DNA: TGTGCCAGTAGTATACGCCGGGGGCTGGGATCTGGGGCCAACGTCCTGACTTTC

V: TRBV11-2
D: -
length: 15
size: -
J: TRBJ2-1
CDR3: CASSPSGETYNEQFF
DNA: TGTGCCAGCAGCCCATCCGGGGAGACCTACAATGAGCAGTTCTTC

V: TRBV30
D: TRBD2
length: 14
size: -
J: TRBJ2-4
CDR3: CAYAGGGAINIQYF
DNA: TGTGCCTACGCAGGCGGGGGAGCCATAAACATTCAGTACTTC

V: TRBV5-1
D: TRBD2
length: 17
size: once
J: TRBJ2-2
CDR3: CASSLAVAGVGTGELFF
DNA: TGCGCCAGCAGCTTGGCGGTAGCGGGAGTTGGCACCGGGGAGCTGTTTTTT

V: TRBV19
D: -
length: 15
size: -
J: TRBJ2-6
CDR3: CASSMGGSGANVLTF
DNA: TGTGCCAGTAGTATGGGGGGCTCTGGGGCCAACGTCCTGACTTTC

V: TRBV5-1
D: TRBD2
length: 16
size: -
J: TRBJ2-7
CDR3: CASSIGTSGDPYEQYF
DNA: TGCGCCAGCAGCATAGGGACTAGCGGGGACCCCTACGAGCAGTACTTC

V: TRBV7-2
D: -
length: 12
size: once
J: TRBJ2-2
CDR3: CASNINTGELFF
DNA: TGTGCCAGCAACATCAACACCGGGGAGCTGTTTTTT

V: TRBV30
D: -
length: 14
size: -
J: TRBJ1-2
CDR3: CAWSVTGTQGGYTF
DNA: TGTGCCTGGAGTGTCACCGGGACACAGGGTGGCTACACCTTC

V: TRBV28
D: -
length: 17
size: -
J: TRBJ2-4
CDR3: CASSSSVGRLAKNIQYF
DNA: TGTGCCAGCAGTAGTAGTGTCGGCCGATTAGCCAAAAACATTCAGTACTTC

V: TRBV7-2
D: -
length: 13
size: -
J: TRBJ2-3
CDR3: CASSFGMGNTQYF
DNA: TGTGCCAGCAGCTTTGGGATGGGGAATACGCAGTATTTT

V: TRBV28
D: TRBD2
length: 17
size: -
J: TRBJ2-7
CDR3: CASSNQRLAGVVREQYF
DNA: TGTGCCAGCAGCAACCAAAGACTAGCGGGAGTCGTAAGGGAGCAGTACTTC